A single T cell receptor beta chain is shown here with its context. Its binding antigen is unknown. No much larger clonotype is one base removed from it; base qualities were not supplied. The data derive from a study of T cells in Graves' hyperthyroidism and ophthalmopathy (dated by TCRdb to between 2018 and 2021). With respect to the entire study: Peripheral blood was collected at initial diagnosis, before any treatment. Whether ophthalmopathy could be predicted prospectively was tested in an independent validation cohort made up of approximately 19 hyperthyroidism patients plus 17 patients who later progressed to ophthalmopathy. A discovery cohort of about a hundred patients, 43 with Graves' ophthalmopathy and 55 to 65 with stable Graves' hyperthyroidism, was used to find distinguishing TCR V-J signatures. TCR Vbeta CDR3 sequencing of 130 to 150 peripheral blood samples (more than 40 ophthalmopathy, 75 to 80 hyperthyroidism and approximately 17 progressor patients) is reported in the paper. The 95 to 100 discovery patients were randomly divided into training and test sets at a 7:3 ratio. Thyroid tissue and blood T-cell repertoires from roughly six Graves' hyperthyroidism patients were also compared in the study. Once sampling was done, hyperthyroidism patients were given methimazole at a starting dose of 30 mg daily, whereas ophthalmopathy patients were given high-dose intravenous methylprednisolone. Overall study outcomes, separate from this receptor: Most expanded thyroid clonotypes (frequency above 0.001) were also found in blood, which suggests that blood repertoires may mirror thyroid immune responses. In cross-validation, a model built on a 13 V-J signature told ophthalmopathy apart from stable hyperthyroidism with approximately 90% sensitivity and approximately 84% specificity, and in testing the same model reached 80%/75%. During validation, the model predicted progression to ophthalmopathy a median of around six months ahead of onset, with 70.59% sensitivity and more than 72% specificity. No statistical method was used to set the sample size in advance, and investigators knew the group allocation.

TCR beta CDR3 regions were amplified from RNA transcripts. The first round of RT-PCR for the TCR CDR3 was performed with the HTBI primer set and the Qiagen OneStep RT-PCR kit. Libraries were constructed in a second round of multiplex PCR, after which size selection and purification were carried out. Sequencing of the libraries was done on an Illumina HiSeq2000 using paired-end 100 bp reads. The paper's data handling went like this. SOAPnuke was used to process the raw data, throwing out any read that contained adapters or uncalled bases, had a mean Phred below 15, or lacked an exact constant-primer or identifier match. COPE v1.2.5 was used to merge high-quality paired reads, and clonotypes were defined as unique nucleotide sequences. Clonotypes were aligned to IMGT TRBV, TRBD and TRBJ reference segments using MiTCR v1.1. The analysis included only V-J combinations with a frequency above 0.0001, which together covered more than 98% of the repertoires. A TCS score was defined as the ratio between F50 (clonal expansion) and ExV (chaos), using BLOSUM62-based TCRdist between CDR3 peptides within each V-J. Welch's t-statistics and random forest reduced 514 V-J features to under 15, which were used in a naive Bayes classifier (R e1071). TCRdb reran the public reads through fastp at Q25 and MiXCR, keeping productive beta chains. Rows matching on CDR3 protein sequence are summarized as one entry with the most common DNA and genes. TCRdb assigned the V and J calls; the authors' analysis was not used. The sample table records a few hundred thousand distinct CDR3 sequences; approximately 16% of these occur just once. The top ten hold 2.5% to 4% of the sample.

Moderately to severely active disease, a Clinical Activity Score of at least 3, a NOSPECS grade of at least 4, and a duration under 3 months were present in ophthalmopathy patients. The study excluded patients with uncontrolled infections, other autoimmune diseases, pregnancy or lactation. Diagnoses were based on clinical symptoms, serum thyroxine and TRAb, thyroid ultrasound and orbital computed tomography. PBMCs were separated from over 9 ml of fresh peripheral blood using Ficoll-Paque density gradient centrifugation. Trizol reagent was used to extract total RNA, and RNA quality was then checked on an Agilent 2100 Bioanalyzer. The CDR3 runs 14 residues from the cysteine to the phenylalanine. Only the CDR3 part of the read is kept: 42 bases, read in frame from the first base. V is cut by 8 bases and J by 0 bases, and the space between the germline ends is 11 bases. CDR1 and CDR2, per the germline V gene, are MNHNS and SASEGT.

The receptor was isolated from a woman between 40 and 50 years old with Graves' ophthalmopathy. The V and J genes are TRBV6-1 and TRBJ1-5; TRBD1 is perhaps the D gene, given 5 matching bases. The sample consisted of blood. The CDR3 protein is CASGDGYSNQPQHF. The DNA sequence is TGTGCCAGCGGGGACGGTTATAGCAATCAGCCCCAGCATTTT.